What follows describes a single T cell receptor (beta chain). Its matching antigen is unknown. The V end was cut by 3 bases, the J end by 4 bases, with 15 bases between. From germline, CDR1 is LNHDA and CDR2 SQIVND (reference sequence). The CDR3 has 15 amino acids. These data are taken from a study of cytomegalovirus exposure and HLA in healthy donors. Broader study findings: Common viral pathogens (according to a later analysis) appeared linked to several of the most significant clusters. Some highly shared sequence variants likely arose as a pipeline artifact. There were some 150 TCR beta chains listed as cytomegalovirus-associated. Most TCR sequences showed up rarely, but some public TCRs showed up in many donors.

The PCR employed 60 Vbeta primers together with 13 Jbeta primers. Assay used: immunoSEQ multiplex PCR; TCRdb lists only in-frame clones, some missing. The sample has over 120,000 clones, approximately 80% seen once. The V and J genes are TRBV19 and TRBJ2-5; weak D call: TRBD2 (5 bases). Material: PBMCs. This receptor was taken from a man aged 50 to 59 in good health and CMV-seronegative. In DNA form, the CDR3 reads TGTGCCAGTAGTATCGGGATCTCGGAGAGAGAGACCCAGTACTTC. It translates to CASSIGISERETQYF.